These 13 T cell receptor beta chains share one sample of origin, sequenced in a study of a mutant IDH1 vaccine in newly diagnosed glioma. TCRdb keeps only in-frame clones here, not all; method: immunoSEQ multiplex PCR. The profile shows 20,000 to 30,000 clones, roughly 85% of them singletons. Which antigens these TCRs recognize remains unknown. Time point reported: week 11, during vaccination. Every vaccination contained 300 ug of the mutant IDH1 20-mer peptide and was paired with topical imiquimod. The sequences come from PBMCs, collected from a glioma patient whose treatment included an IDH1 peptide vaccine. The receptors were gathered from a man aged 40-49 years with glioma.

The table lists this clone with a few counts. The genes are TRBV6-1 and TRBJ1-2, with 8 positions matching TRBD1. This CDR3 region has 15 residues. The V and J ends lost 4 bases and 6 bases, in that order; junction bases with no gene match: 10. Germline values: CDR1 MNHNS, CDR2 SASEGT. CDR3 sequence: CASSAHRDRGNGYTF. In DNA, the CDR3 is TGTGCCAGCAGTGCCCATCGAGACAGGGGAAATGGCTACACCTTC.

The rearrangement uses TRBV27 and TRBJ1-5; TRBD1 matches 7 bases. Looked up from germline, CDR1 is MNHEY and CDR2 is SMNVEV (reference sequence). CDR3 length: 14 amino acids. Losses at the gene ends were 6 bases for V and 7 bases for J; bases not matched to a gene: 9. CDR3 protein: CASSPGTVWQPQHF. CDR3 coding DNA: TGTGCCAGCAGCCCTGGGACAGTTTGGCAGCCCCAGCATTTT.

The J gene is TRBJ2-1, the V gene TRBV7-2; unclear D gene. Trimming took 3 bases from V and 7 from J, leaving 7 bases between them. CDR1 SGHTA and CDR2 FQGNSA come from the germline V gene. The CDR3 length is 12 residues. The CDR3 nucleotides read TGTGCCAGCAGCTTGGAAGTGAATGAGCAGTTCTTC. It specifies CASSLEVNEQFF.

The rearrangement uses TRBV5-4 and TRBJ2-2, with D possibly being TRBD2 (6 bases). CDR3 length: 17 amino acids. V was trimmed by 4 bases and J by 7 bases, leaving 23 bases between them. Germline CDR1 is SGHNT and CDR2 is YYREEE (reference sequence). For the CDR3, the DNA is TGTGCCAGCAGCCCCGGGACTTCCCAAATCCGGGGCGGGGAGCTGTTTTTT. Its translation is CASSPGTSQIRGGELFF.

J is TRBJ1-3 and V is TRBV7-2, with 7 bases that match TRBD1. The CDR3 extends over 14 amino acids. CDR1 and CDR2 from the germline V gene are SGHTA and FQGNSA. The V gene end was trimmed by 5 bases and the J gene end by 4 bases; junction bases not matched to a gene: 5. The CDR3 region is CASSPQGSGNTIYF. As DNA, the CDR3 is TGTGCCAGCAGCCCACAGGGGTCCGGAAACACCATATATTTT.

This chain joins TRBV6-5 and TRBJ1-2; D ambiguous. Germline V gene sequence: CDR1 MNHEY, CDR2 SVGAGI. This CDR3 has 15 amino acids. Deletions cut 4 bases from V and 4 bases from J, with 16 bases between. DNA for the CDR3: TGTGCCAGCAGTTCCCTAGGTGGCGGCGGCTATGGCTACACCTTC. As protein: CASSSLGGGGYGYTF.

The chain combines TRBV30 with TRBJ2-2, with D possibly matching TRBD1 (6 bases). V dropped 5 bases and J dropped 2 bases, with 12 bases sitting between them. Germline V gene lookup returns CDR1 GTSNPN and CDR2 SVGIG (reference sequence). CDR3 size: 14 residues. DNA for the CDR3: TGTGCCTGGGAATTAGGGGGAAACACCGGGGAGCTGTTTTTT. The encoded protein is CAWELGGNTGELFF. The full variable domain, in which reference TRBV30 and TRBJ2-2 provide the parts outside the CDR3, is SQTIHQWPATLVQPVGSPLSLECTVEGTSNPNLYWYRQAAGRGLQLLFYSVGIGQISSEVPQNLSASRPQDRQFILSSKKLLLSDSGFYLCAWELGGNTGELFFGEGSRLTVL.

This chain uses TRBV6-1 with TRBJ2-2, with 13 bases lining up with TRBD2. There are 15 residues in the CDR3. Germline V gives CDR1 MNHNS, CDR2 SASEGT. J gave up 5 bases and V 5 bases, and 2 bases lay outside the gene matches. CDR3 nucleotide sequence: TGTGCCAGCAGTCAACTAGCGGGAGGGACCGGGGAGCTGTTTTTT. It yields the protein CASSQLAGGTGELFF.

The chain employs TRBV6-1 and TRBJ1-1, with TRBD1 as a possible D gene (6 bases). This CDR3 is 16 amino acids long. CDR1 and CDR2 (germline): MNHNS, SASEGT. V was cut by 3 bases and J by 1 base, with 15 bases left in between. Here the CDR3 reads CASSDILRQENTEAFF. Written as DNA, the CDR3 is TGTGCCAGCAGTGACATTCTGAGACAGGAGAACACTGAAGCTTTCTTT.

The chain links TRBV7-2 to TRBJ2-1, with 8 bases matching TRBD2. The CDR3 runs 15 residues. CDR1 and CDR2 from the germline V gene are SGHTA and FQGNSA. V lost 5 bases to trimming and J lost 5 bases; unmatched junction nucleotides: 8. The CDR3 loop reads CASSPGTRFHNEQFF. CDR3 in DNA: TGTGCCAGCAGCCCCGGGACTAGATTCCACAATGAGCAGTTCTTC. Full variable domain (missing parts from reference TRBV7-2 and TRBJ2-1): GAGVSQSPSNKVTEKGKDVELRCDPISGHTALYWYRQSLGQGLEFLIYFQGNSAPDKSGLPSDRFSAERTGGSVSTLTIQRTQQEDSAVYLCASSPGTRFHNEQFFGPGTRLTVL.

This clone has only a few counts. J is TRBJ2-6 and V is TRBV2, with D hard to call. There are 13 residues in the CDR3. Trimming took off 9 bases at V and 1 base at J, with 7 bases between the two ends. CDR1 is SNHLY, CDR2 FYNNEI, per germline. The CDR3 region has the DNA TGTGCCAGTCTAGAGTCTGGGGCCAACGTCCTGACTTTC. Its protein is CASLESGANVLTF.

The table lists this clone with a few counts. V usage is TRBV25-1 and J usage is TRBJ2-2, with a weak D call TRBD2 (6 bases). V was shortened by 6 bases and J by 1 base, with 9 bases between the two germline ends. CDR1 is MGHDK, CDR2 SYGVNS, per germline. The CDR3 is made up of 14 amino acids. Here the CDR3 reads CASRKEGNTGELFF. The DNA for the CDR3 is TGTGCCAGCAGGAAGGAGGGGAACACCGGGGAGCTGTTTTTT.

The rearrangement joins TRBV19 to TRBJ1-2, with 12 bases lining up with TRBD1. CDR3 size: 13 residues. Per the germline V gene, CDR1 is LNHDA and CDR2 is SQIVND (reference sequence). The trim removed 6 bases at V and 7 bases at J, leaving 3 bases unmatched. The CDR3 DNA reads TGTGCCAGTAGGGGACAGGGGGCGCTTGGCTACACCTTC. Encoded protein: CASRGQGALGYTF.